The rows below give T cell receptor beta chains drawn from one sample of a study of blood T cells in healthy people across ages. One entry per CDR3 protein, called by TCRdb with MiXCR from the 5' RACE reads. The top ten hold about 3.8% of the sample, which has some 1,500,000 distinct CDR3 sequences, 40% to 45% seen once. The sequencing sample was made of blood. The receptors come from a woman younger than 30 in good health. Each CDR3 is given with its conserved first and last residue. The D gene is left open where the match is weak. Where a row states a size, it is once, few, many or the class of an expanded clone; other rows omit it.

>TRBJ2-3|TRBV9|NA|NA
TGTGCCAGCGGCGTAGATGGGAGCACAGATACGCAGTATTTT
CASGVDGSTDTQYF
>TRBJ2-7|TRBV4-3|NA|TRBD2
TGCGCCAGCAGCCAAGATCGGGGGGATGGCTACGAGCAGTACTTC
CASSQDRGDGYEQYF
>TRBJ2-7|TRBV12-5|NA|NA
TGTGCTAGTGGTTTGGTTCTGGGGGTTCACTCCTACAATGAGCAGTACTTC
CASGLVLGVHSYNEQYF
>TRBJ2-1|TRBV5-1|NA|NA
TGCGCCAGCAGCTTGGACCGTAGGAAGAGCTCCTACAATGAGCAGTTCTTC
CASSLDRRKSSYNEQFF
>TRBJ2-7|TRBV24-1|NA|NA
TGTGCCACCAGTGATTCCCGGGACTACGAGCAGTACTTC
CATSDSRDYEQYF
>TRBJ2-2|TRBV18|NA|NA
TGTGCCAGCTCACGCGGGCAGGGTTCGAGGAACACCGGGGAGCTGTTTTTT
CASSRGQGSRNTGELFF
>TRBJ2-7|TRBV4-2|NA|TRBD2
TGTGCCAGCAGCCAAGATCTACTAGCGGGAGCGCGAGAGCAGTACTTC
CASSQDLLAGAREQYF
>TRBJ2-5|TRBV5-1|NA|TRBD1
TGCGCCAGCAGAACTAGGACAGGGGGTGGTGAGACCCAGTACTTC
CASRTRTGGGETQYF
>TRBJ2-3|TRBV15|NA|TRBD2
TGTGCCACCAGCAGAGTTACGAGGACTAGCGCAGATACGCAGTATTTT
CATSRVTRTSADTQYF
>TRBJ1-2|TRBV15|NA|NA
TGTGCCACCAGCAGAGATCGCACAGCAGGAGACTATGGCTACACCTTC
CATSRDRTAGDYGYTF
>TRBJ2-2|TRBV3-1|few|NA
TGTGCCAGCAGCCCCGAGGGAGACACCGGGGAGCTGTTTTTT
CASSPEGDTGELFF
>TRBJ1-1|TRBV29-1|once|TRBD1
TGCAGCGTCCTGTTCCGGACAGGCGGCTATGATGCTTTCTTT
CSVLFRTGGYDAFF
>TRBJ2-1|TRBV2|few|TRBD1
TGTGCCAGCAGACCCTCGACAGGGGGCTTTGAGCAGTTCTTC
CASRPSTGGFEQFF